Each of the 25 T cell receptor beta chains below was sequenced from the same sample in a study of shared clonotypes between healthy human individuals (dated by TCRdb to between 2020 and 2021). Libraries were built with the immunoSEQ multiplex PCR assay. TCRdb mirrors the immuneACCESS table, restricted to in-frame sequences. Some clones are absent from its copies; in checked studies, under half trace to an unresolved V gene, and the reason for the others is unknown. This sample gives approximately 2.5 million clones in total; roughly 93% of them show up just once. The ten largest make up roughly 0.36% of the sample. Sequencing was performed on naive CD4+ T cells from PBMCs. Interpreted using the paper, the cell subset or site label stands for: CD45RA+ positively selected. The receptors stem from a man aged 18 to 29 in good health. Some clones in this sample may be carry-over from other donors' samples.

The V call is TRBV28, the J call TRBJ1-4, with D possibly TRBD1 on 5 matching bases. V lost 8 bases and J 0 bases, leaving 13 bases between the germline ends. This CDR3 region has 15 residues. Germline V CDR1 and CDR2: MDHEN, SYDVKM. The DNA of the CDR3 is TGTGCCAGCGGGGACGGCTATGCAACTAATGAAAAACTGTTTTTT. Encoded protein: CASGDGYATNEKLFF.

The V call is TRBV2, the J call TRBJ2-7; 7 positions match TRBD1. Germline CDR1 is SNHLY and CDR2 is FYNNEI. Trimming cost V 11 bases and J 2 bases; bases outside gene matches: 3. The CDR3 has 11 residues. This CDR3 reads CAWTGAYEQYF. The CDR3, as DNA: TGTGCCTGGACAGGAGCCTACGAGCAGTACTTC.

This clone was seen once. This specimen includes other DNA sequences encoding the same CDR3. The rearrangement uses TRBV7-9 and TRBJ1-4, with 8 nucleotides matching TRBD1. Germline CDR1 and CDR2: SEHNR and FQNEAQ (reference sequence). The CDR3 runs to 14 residues. V was pared by 5 bases and J by 7 bases, with 6 bases of the junction left unmatched. The chain's CDR3 is CASSLGQGGEKLFF. CDR3 sequence (DNA): TGTGCCAGCAGCCTCGGACAGGGTGGTGAAAAACTGTTTTTT.

The rearrangement uses TRBV6-6 and TRBJ2-7; possible D gene TRBD1, 6 bases. Germline V gene data show CDR1 as MNHNY and CDR2 as SVGAGI (reference sequence). The CDR3 is 15 residues long. V was shortened by 2 bases and J by 0 bases, with 11 bases between the two germline ends. The CDR3 DNA sequence: TGTGCCAGCAGTTACACCCAGGGGAGCTCCTACGAGCAGTACTTC. Protein product: CASSYTQGSSYEQYF.

The chain links TRBV4-1 to TRBJ1-4; tentatively, D is TRBD1 (5 bases). Trimming took off 1 base at V and 4 bases at J, with 19 bases between the two ends. The V gene's germline CDR1 is MGHRA and CDR2 YSYEKL. The CDR3 loop spans 18 amino acids. In nucleotides, the CDR3 is TGCGCCAGCAGCCAAGCTCGCGCTTCGGACACGTTTAATGAAAAACTGTTTTTT. Residues: CASSQARASDTFNEKLFF.

This clone was picked up a small number of times. The chain carries TRBV18 and TRBJ1-1; D is ambiguous. V was cut by 8 bases and J by 1 base, with 5 bases left in between. CDR1 and CDR2 from the germline V gene are KGHSH and LQKENI. This CDR3 contains 11 residues. The CDR3 DNA follows: TGTGCCAGCACTCAGAACACTGAAGCTTTCTTT. Protein sequence: CASTQNTEAFF.

The chain uses TRBV28 and TRBJ2-1; no clear D gene. There are 14 residues in the CDR3. V was clipped by 6 bases and J by 6 bases, with 15 bases between them. CDR1 MDHEN and CDR2 SYDVKM come from the germline V gene. CDR3 nucleotides: TGTGCCAGCAGCTCTCGGGCAACGGTCAATGAGCAGTTCTTC. Its protein product is CASSSRATVNEQFF.

The gene calls are TRBV28 and TRBJ2-2; D might be TRBD1 (6 bases). Germline CDR1 MDHEN, CDR2 SYDVKM. The CDR3 sequence is 12 residues long. Trimming left V 6 bases short and J 6 bases short, with 8 bases between. The CDR3 spells CASRTGSGELFF. CDR3 sequence (DNA): TGTGCCAGCAGAACAGGGTCCGGGGAGCTGTTTTTT.

The chain recombines TRBV28 with TRBJ1-4; the D is unclear. Germline CDR1 MDHEN, CDR2 SYDVKM. The CDR3 has 14 amino acids. The V and J ends lost 0 bases and 7 bases respectively, with 9 bases between them. The CDR3 reads CASSLWQDSEKLFF. The CDR3 region has the DNA TGTGCCAGCAGTTTATGGCAGGATTCTGAAAAACTGTTTTTT.

V usage is TRBV19 and J usage is TRBJ1-4; 8 bases match TRBD1. Germline V gene lookup returns CDR1 LNHDA and CDR2 SQIVND (reference sequence). CDR3 length: 13 residues. The V gene end was trimmed by 5 bases and the J gene end by 9 bases; junction bases not matched to a gene: 5. The CDR3 sequence is CASSRTGPQKLFF. The DNA of the CDR3 is TGTGCCAGTAGTCGGACAGGGCCGCAAAAACTGTTTTTT.

On this clone: Other DNA sequences of this sample code for an identical CDR3. The chain uses TRBV27 and TRBJ1-6, with D unresolved. CDR3 size: 12 residues. CDR1 MNHEY and CDR2 SMNVEV come from the germline V gene (reference sequence). Trimming left V 5 bases short and J 5 bases short, with 4 bases between. In DNA, the CDR3 is TGTGCCAGCAGTGGTAATAATTCACCCCTCCACTTT. It encodes CASSGNNSPLHF.

The V gene is TRBV6-1, the J gene TRBJ2-3; D ambiguous. The CDR3 covers 17 residues. CDR1 and CDR2 (germline): MNHNS, SASEGT. V shed 1 base and J shed 2 bases, with 16 bases lying between them. As DNA, the CDR3 is TGTGCCAGCAGTGAAGTAAGACTCGCTTCCCTCACAGATACGCAGTATTTT. As protein: CASSEVRLASLTDTQYF.

This chain uses TRBV6-5 with TRBJ1-1; no reliable D call. Germline V lookup: CDR1 MNHEY, CDR2 SVGAGI. V was clipped by 7 bases and J by 3 bases, with 15 bases between them. There are 14 residues in the CDR3. The DNA for the CDR3 is TGTGCCAGCACCTCGGACGGAGTTTACACTGAAGCTTTCTTT. This codes for CASTSDGVYTEAFF.

This clone turned up a few times. This chain joins TRBV15 and TRBJ1-1, with TRBD1 matching over 7 bases. The V segment lost 4 bases and the J segment 8 bases; nucleotides outside the gene matches: 7. Germline lookup yields CDR1 LNHNV and CDR2 YYDKDF (reference sequence). The CDR3 has 13 amino acids. CDR3 DNA sequence: TGTGCCACCAGCATGGACCGGGACAGAGAAGCTTTCTTT. It is translated as CATSMDRDREAFF.

The sample holds one count of this clone. This chain connects TRBV28 to TRBJ2-3; D may be TRBD1 or TRBD2 (5 bases each). The germline CDR1 and CDR2 sequences are MDHEN and SYDVKM. There are 18 residues in the CDR3. The V gene lost 0 bases and the J gene lost 0 bases, with 16 bases spanning the gap. CDR3 loop: CASSLWGMGTGSTDTQYF. CDR3 DNA sequence: TGTGCCAGCAGTTTATGGGGGATGGGGACCGGTAGCACAGATACGCAGTATTTT. The full variable domain, completed using reference TRBV28 and TRBJ2-3, is DVKVTQSSRYLVKRTGEKVFLECVQDMDHENMFWYRQDPGLGLRLIYFSYDVKMKEKGDIPEGYSVSREKKERFSLILESASTNQTSMYLCASSLWGMGTGSTDTQYFGPGTRLTVL.

The gene calls are TRBV21-1 and TRBJ1-4; the listed D gene, TRBD1, was not tested against the DNA. TRBV21-1 is a listed pseudogene. The CDR3 runs to 17 residues. CDR3 loop: CASSSQTDRATNEKLFF. The CDR3 DNA reads TGTGCCAGCAGCAGCCAAACCGACAGGGCAACTAATGAAAAACTGTTTTTT.

Only one count was recorded for this clone. This rearrangement joins TRBV25-1 to TRBJ2-2, with unresolved D. CDR3 length: 16 amino acids. Trimming pared 3 bases from V and 0 bases from J, leaving 11 bases between. CDR1 is MGHDK, CDR2 SYGVNS, per germline. The CDR3 loop reads CASSETPPPNTGELFF. The CDR3 DNA reads as TGTGCCAGCAGTGAGACCCCGCCGCCGAACACCGGGGAGCTGTTTTTT.

The chain combines TRBV27 with TRBJ1-2; D call uncertain. Trimming removed 6 bases at V and 6 bases at J, with 23 bases between. This CDR3 has 16 amino acids. CDR1 and CDR2 (germline): MNHEY, SMNVEV (reference sequence). This chain's CDR3 is CASRTPGPVGRHGYTF. The CDR3 coding sequence is TGTGCCAGCAGGACTCCCGGACCCGTCGGTCGGCATGGCTACACCTTC.

The V and J genes are TRBV9 and TRBJ2-1; 13 nucleotides line up with TRBD2. The length of the CDR3 is 18 residues. J gave up 7 bases and V 3 bases, and 13 bases lay outside the gene matches. The germline gives CDR1 SGDLS, CDR2 YYNGEE. For the CDR3, the DNA is TGTGCCAGCAGCGGAGGGAGACTAGCGGGAGGATTGTCGAATGAGCAGTTCTTC. The encoded protein is CASSGGRLAGGLSNEQFF.

This clone has just one count. The chain couples TRBV7-9 to TRBJ1-1; a weak D match, TRBD1 (5 bases). The V gene lost 5 bases and the J gene lost 2 bases, with 9 bases spanning the gap. The V gene's germline CDR1 is SEHNR and CDR2 FQNEAQ (reference sequence). The CDR3 contains 13 residues. The DNA of the CDR3 is TGTGCCAGCAGCCGCAGGGTCAACACTGAAGCTTTCTTT. It encodes CASSRRVNTEAFF.

The chain recombines TRBV7-2 with TRBJ2-1, with TRBD1 as a possible D gene (6 bases). Looked up from germline, CDR1 is SGHTA and CDR2 is FQGNSA. The CDR3 spans 18 residues. V lost 5 bases and J lost 0, with 20 bases in between. The CDR3 bases are TGTGCCAGCAGCCGAAACTTGAAGCAGGGGAGCTCCTACAATGAGCAGTTCTTC. Protein product: CASSRNLKQGSSYNEQFF. Looking up the rest from reference TRBV7-2 and TRBJ2-1 gives the full variable domain: GAGVSQSPSNKVTEKGKDVELRCDPISGHTALYWYRQSLGQGLEFLIYFQGNSAPDKSGLPSDRFSAERTGGSVSTLTIQRTQQEDSAVYLCASSRNLKQGSSYNEQFFGPGTRLTVL.

V and J are TRBV21-1 and TRBJ1-5. TRBV21-1 is assigned pseudogene status. The CDR3 extends over 13 amino acids. CDR3 residues: CASINRPNQPQHF. CDR3 nucleotide sequence: TGTGCCAGCATCAACCGACCCAATCAGCCCCAGCATTTT.

A word on this clone: The same CDR3 is also encoded by other DNA sequences in this sample. The chain uses TRBV5-1 and TRBJ2-6; D remains unclear. The ends were cut back, 0 bases at V and 0 bases at J, with 4 bases in the middle. Germline values: CDR1 SGHRS, CDR2 YFSETQ. This CDR3 spans 15 amino acids. CDR3 sequence (DNA): TGCGCCAGCAGCTTGGGGCCCTCTGGGGCCAACGTCCTGACTTTC. Translating it yields CASSLGPSGANVLTF.

Only one count was recorded for this clone. The genes are TRBV28 and TRBJ1-3; D unclear. In germline, CDR1 is MDHEN, CDR2 SYDVKM. The CDR3 is 15 amino acids. Deletions cut 8 bases from V and 1 base from J, with 15 bases between. DNA of the CDR3: TGTGCCAGCGTCCCTCGCGCGGGGTCTGGAAACACCATATATTTT. Its protein is CASVPRAGSGNTIYF.

This chain connects TRBV28 to TRBJ2-4; D gene unclear. Trimming took off 10 bases at V and 1 base at J, with 14 bases between the two ends. CDR1 is MDHEN, CDR2 SYDVKM, per germline. The CDR3 extends over 14 amino acids. In DNA form, the CDR3 reads TGTGCCACCCTTCCCCCAGGTGCCAAAAACATTCAGTACTTC. Its translation: CATLPPGAKNIQYF.